A single sample gave rise to the 18 T cell receptor beta chains below, sequenced in a study of blood T cell repertoires in COVID-19. Profiled with immunoSEQ multiplex PCR; TCRdb holds only in-frame clones, not every one. The sample carries tens of thousands of clones, over 80% recorded once. Sequencing used peripheral blood. Receptors were obtained from a man in his forties or fifties with active COVID-19.

J is TRBJ1-2 and V is TRBV7-6; the match to TRBD1 covers 8 bases. V lost 3 bases and J lost 6; bases outside the gene matches: 3. The CDR3 consists of 13 residues. Germline assignment: CDR1 SGHVS and CDR2 FNYEAQ. The CDR3 DNA is TGTGCCAGCAGCTTCTTGGACAGGGATGGCTACACCTTC. Its protein is CASSFLDRDGYTF.

V usage is TRBV11-2 and J usage is TRBJ2-2, with 12 bases aligning to TRBD2. The trim removed 7 bases at V and 5 bases at J, leaving 8 bases unmatched. The germline V gene encodes CDR1 SGHAT and CDR2 FQNNGV. The CDR3 has 16 residues. The CDR3 sequence is CASNQGLAGATGELFF. CDR3 nucleotide sequence: TGTGCCAGCAACCAGGGACTAGCGGGCGCGACCGGGGAGCTGTTTTTT.

The rearrangement uses TRBV9 and TRBJ2-3, with a possible D match to TRBD2 (5 bases). This CDR3 is built from 14 residues. Between the trimmed V and J ends, which lost 0 bases and 10 bases, there was a span of 15 bases. In germline, CDR1 is SGDLS, CDR2 YYNGEE. CDR3 coding DNA: TGTGCCAGCAGCGTAGAGGAGGCCGCCTTCGCGCAGTATTTT. It specifies CASSVEEAAFAQYF.

The chain carries TRBV4-3 and TRBJ1-1; no clear D. V lost 1 base and J 10 bases, leaving 13 bases between the germline ends. The CDR3 has 13 amino acids. Germline V gives CDR1 LGHNA, CDR2 YSLEER. In DNA, the CDR3 is TGCGCCAGCAGCCAAGGGTTGAGGGTAGCAGCTTTCTTT. Encoded protein: CASSQGLRVAAFF.

V usage is TRBV5-4 and J usage is TRBJ1-4; D unresolved. With 0 bases removed from V and 0 bases from J, the gap between germline ends came to 12 bases. The CDR3 is 17 residues long. Germline CDR1 and CDR2: SGHNT and YYREEE (reference sequence). The CDR3 region has the DNA TGTGCCAGCAGCTTGGACGGGAAGCTTGCAACTAATGAAAAACTGTTTTTT. Protein: CASSLDGKLATNEKLFF.

The chain links TRBV27 to TRBJ1-1, with TRBD1 as a possible D gene (6 bases). The CDR3 has 14 amino acids. In germline, CDR1 is MNHEY, CDR2 SMNVEV (reference sequence). The V gene lost 6 bases and the J gene lost 1 base, with 12 bases spanning the gap. In nucleotides, the CDR3 is TGTGCCAGCAGGAACAGGGTTGGGAACACTGAAGCTTTCTTT. Amino acid sequence: CASRNRVGNTEAFF.

The chain joins TRBV6-2 or TRBV6-3 to TRBJ2-1; TRBD2 matches at 9 bases. Trimming took 5 bases from V and 3 from J; bases not matched to a gene: 5. The CDR3 is 15 residues long. Looked up from germline, CDR1 is MNHEY and CDR2 is SVGEGT. Here the CDR3 reads CASSLPTSGYNEQFF. The DNA for the CDR3 is TGTGCCAGCAGTCTACCGACTAGCGGCTACAATGAGCAGTTCTTC.

V usage is TRBV28 and J usage is TRBJ1-5; 8 positions match TRBD1. The V gene's germline CDR1 is MDHEN and CDR2 SYDVKM. This CDR3 region has 18 residues. V gave up 6 bases and J gave up 4 bases; unmatched junction bases: 17. The CDR3 sequence is CASSPPRWTGFLNQPQHF. DNA for the CDR3: TGTGCCAGCAGCCCGCCGCGGTGGACAGGGTTTCTTAATCAGCCCCAGCATTTT.

This clone was recorded once. The chain employs TRBV7-9 and TRBJ2-3; 7 bases fit TRBD1. Germline-derived CDR1 and CDR2 are SEHNR and FQNEAQ (reference sequence). The V segment lost 5 bases and the J segment 2 bases; nucleotides outside the gene matches: 7. The CDR3 has 15 amino acids. Here the CDR3 DNA reads TGTGCCAGCAGCCTGGGACAGACCGACACAGATACGCAGTATTTT. This encodes CASSLGQTDTDTQYF.

The rearrangement uses TRBV12-3 or TRBV12-4 and TRBJ2-1; D not resolved. The CDR3 contains 12 residues. V was shortened by 1 base and J by 8 bases, with 6 bases between the two germline ends. As DNA, the CDR3 is TGTGCCAGCAGTTTAGGAATAGATGAGCAGTTCTTC. This encodes CASSLGIDEQFF.

The CDR3 DNA sequence: TGCGCCAGCAGCCGCACTGGGGGACTAGCGGGTTCCTTGGCGAACACCGGGGAGCTGTTTTTT. This translates into CASSRTGGLAGSLANTGELFF. J is TRBJ2-2 and V is TRBV4-3, with 12 bases that match TRBD2. In germline, CDR1 is LGHNA, CDR2 YSLEER. The CDR3 spans 21 residues. V shed 4 bases and J 0 bases; nucleotides not matched to a gene: 15.

CDR3 residues: CASSQDGQGGNEKLFF. The CDR3 bases are TGTGCCAGCAGCCAAGATGGGCAGGGGGGAAATGAAAAACTGTTTTTT. The chain uses TRBV4-2 and TRBJ1-4, with 7 bases that match TRBD1. V shed 0 bases and J 5 bases; nucleotides not matched to a gene: 6. The germline V gene has CDR1 LGHNA and CDR2 YNFKEQ. The CDR3 sequence is 16 residues long.

The chain links TRBV7-9 to TRBJ1-2, with TRBD1 matching over 7 bases. V lost 1 base, J lost 6 bases, and 5 bases stayed unmatched. Germline CDR1 reads SEHNR; CDR2 reads FQNEAQ (reference sequence). This CDR3 region has 14 residues. The CDR3 bases are TGTGCCAGCAGCTTAGACCGCAGGGGGAATGGCTACACCTTC. Residues: CASSLDRRGNGYTF.

The V gene is TRBV7-3, the J gene TRBJ2-2; 16 nucleotides match TRBD2. J gave up 4 bases and V 5 bases, and 7 bases lay outside the gene matches. Germline CDR1 SGHTA, CDR2 FQGTGA. This CDR3 is built from 18 residues. The CDR3 region is CASSPRGLAGGGTGELFF. In DNA form, the CDR3 reads TGTGCCAGCAGCCCAAGGGGACTAGCGGGAGGGGGCACCGGGGAGCTGTTTTTT.

This clone is labeled as medium-sized. The rearrangement joins TRBV3-1 (or the pseudogene TRBV3-2) to TRBJ2-7; tentatively, D is TRBD2 (5 bases). Germline CDR1 is LGHDT and CDR2 is YNNKEL (reference sequence). V lost 1 base and J lost 5, with 15 bases in between. The CDR3 runs to 15 residues. The CDR3: CASSQVPGNWDEQYF. In DNA, the CDR3 is TGTGCCAGCAGCCAAGTCCCCGGGAATTGGGACGAGCAGTACTTC.

V gene TRBV6-5 combines with J gene TRBJ2-1; TRBD1 might be the D (6 bases). Trimming stripped 4 bases from V and 1 base from J, with 14 bases between. The CDR3 length is 16 residues. Germline assignment: CDR1 MNHEY and CDR2 SVGAGI. Here the CDR3 DNA reads TGTGCCAGCAGTTTACGACAGGCCTCGTCCTACAATGAGCAGTTCTTC. Translating it yields CASSLRQASSYNEQFF.

This chain links TRBV30 with TRBJ2-3; 8 nucleotides align to TRBD2. V gave up 5 bases and J gave up 0 bases; unmatched junction bases: 10. This CDR3 contains 16 residues. The germline gives CDR1 GTSNPN, CDR2 SVGIG (reference sequence). CDR3 region: CAWDPGLAQSTDTQYF. The CDR3 DNA sequence: TGTGCCTGGGATCCTGGACTAGCACAGAGCACAGATACGCAGTATTTT.

The chain links TRBV18 to TRBJ1-3; 7 bases align to TRBD1. Germline V gene sequence: CDR1 KGHSH, CDR2 LQKENI. CDR3 length equals 17 residues. J was trimmed by 4 bases and V by 5 bases; bases with no gene match: 14. The CDR3 DNA sequence: TGTGCCAGCTCATTTTCCGGATCGGGACAGATGGGAAACACCATATATTTT. It codes for CASSFSGSGQMGNTIYF.